A single sample is the source of the 8 T cell receptor beta chains below, sequenced in a study of OX40 agonist ivuxolimab in advanced cancers. Repertoires were generated with immunoSEQ multiplex PCR, while TCRdb's copy carries only in-frame clones and drops some. Counted here are around 40,000 clones, 70% to 85% occurring once; the ten biggest clones make up about 7.6%. The sample here was CD4+ or CD8+ T cells sorted from blood, taken in a trial of the OX40 agonist ivuxolimab. These receptors all come from an adult with an advanced solid tumor such as melanoma, head and neck, liver or kidney cancer.

This clone was detected a few times. Other DNA sequences within the sample encode an identical CDR3. The chain has TRBV7-2 and TRBJ2-5; D unclear. The CDR3 runs to 13 residues. Germline-derived CDR1 and CDR2 are SGHTA and FQGNSA. Trimming removed 1 base from V and 5 bases from J, with 8 bases in between. CDR3 protein: CASSLEAEETQYF. CDR3 DNA: TGTGCCAGCAGCTTAGAGGCCGAGGAGACCCAGTACTTC. Drawing the rest from reference TRBV7-2 and TRBJ2-5, the complete variable domain is GAGVSQSPSNKVTEKGKDVELRCDPISGHTALYWYRQSLGQGLEFLIYFQGNSAPDKSGLPSDRFSAERTGGSVSTLTIQRTQQEDSAVYLCASSLEAEETQYFGPGTRLLVL.

The J gene is TRBJ2-1, the V gene TRBV9, with no clear D. The V and J ends lost 0 bases and 0 bases respectively, with 7 bases between them. CDR1 and CDR2 (germline): SGDLS, YYNGEE. The CDR3 extends over 15 amino acids. In nucleotides, the CDR3 is TGTGCCAGCAGCGTAGACTTAAGCTCCTACAATGAGCAGTTCTTC. It is translated as CASSVDLSSYNEQFF. The whole variable domain, remainder taken from reference TRBV9 and TRBJ2-1, is DSGVTQTPKHLITATGQRVTLRCSPRSGDLSVYWYQQSLDQGLQFLIQYYNGEERAKGNILERFSAQQFPDLHSELNLSSLELGDSALYFCASSVDLSSYNEQFFGPGTRLTVL.

This chain uses TRBV5-6 with TRBJ1-2; 8 bases are a match to TRBD1. The V gene end was trimmed by 0 bases and the J gene end by 6 bases; junction bases not matched to a gene: 13. Germline-derived CDR1 and CDR2 are SGHDT and YYEEEE. The CDR3 extends over 17 amino acids. DNA of the CDR3: TGTGCCAGCAGCTTGGCCGTCGGACAGGGCCCTCGGGATGGCTACACCTTC. Protein: CASSLAVGQGPRDGYTF.

This clone came up once. This chain connects TRBV6-5 to TRBJ1-1; D is unresolved. The CDR3 has 14 residues. Germline loops: CDR1 MNHEY, CDR2 SVGAGI. V was clipped by 6 bases and J by 0 bases, with 11 bases between them. The CDR3 sequence: CASRGGLMNTEAFF. The DNA for the CDR3 is TGTGCCAGCAGGGGTGGCCTTATGAACACTGAAGCTTTCTTT.

The chain carries TRBV5-4 and TRBJ2-1; TRBD2 aligns across 8 bases. The CDR3 runs 16 residues. With V trimmed by 4 bases and J by 1 base, 7 bases remained unmatched. Germline loops: CDR1 SGHNT, CDR2 YYREEE (reference sequence). The CDR3 nucleotides are TGTGCCAGCAGCCGGTCAGTAGCGGGATCCTACAATGAGCAGTTCTTC. Its translation is CASSRSVAGSYNEQFF.

This clone turned up a few times. V gene TRBV5-4 combines with J gene TRBJ2-5, with a possible D match to TRBD1 (5 bases). Germline V gene sequence: CDR1 SGHNT, CDR2 YYREEE (reference sequence). V was cut by 4 bases and J by 2 bases, with 15 bases left in between. CDR3 length: 15 residues. The DNA of the CDR3 is TGTGCCAGCAGCCCCCAGGGCAGGGTTCAAGAGACCCAGTACTTC. It specifies CASSPQGRVQETQYF.

The chain is built from TRBV2 and TRBJ2-2; D gene unclear. Trimming removed 8 bases from V and 4 bases from J, with 8 bases in between. This CDR3 spans 12 amino acids. Per germline, CDR1 SNHLY and CDR2 FYNNEI. The CDR3 nucleotides read TGTGCCAGCCGTCCCCTCACCGGGGAGCTGTTTTTT. It encodes CASRPLTGELFF.

This clone was picked up one time. The chain recombines TRBV7-2 with TRBJ2-7, with D possibly being TRBD2 (6 bases). The CDR3 is 14 amino acids. The V and J ends lost 3 bases and 3 bases respectively, with 12 bases between them. CDR1 and CDR2 (germline): SGHTA, FQGNSA. This chain's CDR3 is CASSLGGTYYEQYF. CDR3 DNA: TGTGCCAGCAGCTTGGGCGGGACTTACTACGAGCAGTACTTC.